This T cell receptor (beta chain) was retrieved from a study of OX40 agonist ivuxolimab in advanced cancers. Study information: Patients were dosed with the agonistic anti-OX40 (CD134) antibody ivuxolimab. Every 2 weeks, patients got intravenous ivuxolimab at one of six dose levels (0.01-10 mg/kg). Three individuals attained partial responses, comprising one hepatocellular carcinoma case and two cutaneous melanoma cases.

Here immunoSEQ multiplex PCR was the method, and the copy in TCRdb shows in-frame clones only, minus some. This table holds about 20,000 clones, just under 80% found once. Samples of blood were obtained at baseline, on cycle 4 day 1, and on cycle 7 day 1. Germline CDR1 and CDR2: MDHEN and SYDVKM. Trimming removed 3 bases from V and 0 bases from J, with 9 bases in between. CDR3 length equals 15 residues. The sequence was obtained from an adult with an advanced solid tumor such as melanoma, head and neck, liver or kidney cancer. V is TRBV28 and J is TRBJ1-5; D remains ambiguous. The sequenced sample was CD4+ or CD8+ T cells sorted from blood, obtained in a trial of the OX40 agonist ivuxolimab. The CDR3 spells CASSFLGYSNQPQHF. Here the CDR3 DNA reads TGTGCCAGCAGTTTCCTTGGTTATAGCAATCAGCCCCAGCATTTT.